This T cell receptor beta chain was recorded in a study of blood T cell repertoires in COVID-19. Study in general: COVID-19 samples, acute and convalescent, were from the United States, Italy and Spain. T cells, B-cell-depleted T cells, or PBMCs provided the cDNA or gDNA that served as material.

This clone appeared a single time. In the source study's methods: Estimation of nucleated cell counts relied on the amplification of reference gene primers. Assay used: immunoSEQ multiplex PCR; TCRdb lists only in-frame clones, some missing. That table gives V, J and clone size, and the DNA gave D and trimming. The table has tens of thousands of clones, more than 75% seen once; the top ten hold 8.5%. Trimming removed 2 bases at V and 3 bases at J, with 15 bases between. Germline CDR1 is SGHAT and CDR2 is FQNNGV. The CDR3 contains 16 residues. What was sequenced was peripheral blood. The rearrangement uses TRBV11-2 and TRBJ2-3, with D possibly matching TRBD2 (7 bases). The source of this sequence is a human donor in a cohort sampled during active COVID-19. The CDR3 here is CASSLRGGAGTDTQYF. In DNA, the CDR3 is TGTGCCAGCAGCTTAAGGGGGGGGGCAGGAACAGATACGCAGTATTTT. Full variable domain (rest looked up from reference TRBV11-2 and TRBJ2-3): EAGVAQSPRYKIIEKRQSVAFWCNPISGHATLYWYQQILGQGPKLLIQFQNNGVVDDSQLPKDRFSAERLKGVDSTLKIQPAKLEDSAVYLCASSLRGGAGTDTQYFGPGTRLTVL.